These 7 T cell receptor beta chains came from one sample sequenced in a study of T cell repertoires in cytomegalovirus infection. TCRdb passed the reads through MiXCR, listing each CDR3 protein once. The table shows about 920,000 distinct CDR3 sequences, with around 31% occurring only once. No antigen is known for these receptors. Source: cultured CD8+ T cells from PBMCs, taken from culture after CMV antigen stimulation. The receptors stem from a human donor in good health (CMV status not recorded). Some clones in this sample may be carry-over from other donors' samples.

The rearrangement uses TRBV27 and TRBJ1-2; D remains unclear. Deletions cut 7 bases from V and 8 bases from J, with 20 bases between. This CDR3 comprises 14 residues. Per the germline V gene, CDR1 is MNHEY and CDR2 is SMNVEV (reference sequence). The CDR3 spells CASMPRGDTRGYTF. CDR3 coding DNA: TGTGCCAGCATGCCGCGTGGGGATACAAGAGGCTACACCTTC.

The genes are TRBV15 and TRBJ1-1, with D hard to call. V lost 9 bases and J 1 base, leaving 9 bases between the germline ends. CDR3 length equals 12 residues. Per the germline V gene, CDR1 is LNHNV and CDR2 is YYDKDF (reference sequence). The CDR3 DNA sequence: TGTGCCACTAGCGAGGGGAACACTGAAGCTTTCTTT. It translates to CATSEGNTEAFF.

This chain's CDR3 is CASSESDPGDEQYF. CDR3 coding DNA: TGCGCCAGCAGTGAGTCGGACCCCGGGGACGAGCAGTACTTC. The V call is TRBV10-1, the J call TRBJ2-7; a possible D gene is TRBD2 (5 bases). The germline V gene has CDR1 WNHNN and CDR2 SYGVQD (reference sequence). The CDR3 covers 14 residues. V was clipped by 0 bases and J by 5 bases, with 11 bases between them.

The CDR3 sequence is CASSSGGQNFYGYTF. The DNA of the CDR3 is TGCGCCAGCAGCTCAGGAGGACAGAACTTCTATGGCTACACCTTC. The chain links TRBV4-1 to TRBJ1-2; D is possibly TRBD1 (6 bases). The CDR3 runs 15 residues. The V end was cut by 5 bases, the J end by 4 bases, with 17 bases between. Germline V gene data show CDR1 as MGHRA and CDR2 as YSYEKL.

There are a few counts of this clonotype. This chain joins TRBV29-1 and TRBJ2-1; TRBD2 agrees at 7 bases. The CDR3 spans 16 residues. The trim removed 1 base at V and 2 bases at J, leaving 8 bases unmatched. Germline CDR1 is SQVTM and CDR2 is ANQGSEA. In DNA form, the CDR3 reads TGCAGCGTTGAAGGGAGAGCGGGGTTTACCTACAATGAGCAGTTCTTC. It yields the protein CSVEGRAGFTYNEQFF.

This chain uses TRBV6-6 with TRBJ1-1, with 7 bases identical to TRBD1. CDR1 is MNHNY and CDR2 is SVGAGI in the germline V gene (reference sequence). This CDR3 region has 16 residues. With 3 bases clipped from V and 3 bases from J, the junction kept 10 bases outside the gene matches. CDR3 in amino acids: CASSYGEQGRYTEAFF. CDR3 DNA sequence: TGTGCCAGCAGTTATGGGGAACAGGGGAGGTACACTGAAGCTTTCTTT.

This clonotype was found many times. The chain combines TRBV19 with TRBJ1-1; 9 nucleotides agree with TRBD1. The length of the CDR3 is 13 residues. V was clipped by 9 bases and J by 4 bases; unmatched bases: 6. The V gene's germline CDR1 is LNHDA and CDR2 SQIVND (reference sequence). As DNA, the CDR3 is TGTGCCAGCAGCATGACAGGGGGCACTGAAGCTTTCTTT. Translating it yields CASSMTGGTEAFF.